The rows below give T cell receptor beta chains drawn from one sample of a study of glioma-infiltrating T cells. TCRdb processed the multiplex PCR reads anew with MiXCR; each CDR3 protein has one entry. The sample consists of 100,000 to 150,000 distinct CDR3 sequences, roughly 23% of them appearing once. The sequenced material came from glioma tissue, nonneoplastic brain tissue, or PBMCs (not recorded which). The receptor source for this set is a human donor with low-grade glioma or glioblastoma, undergoing nonglioma brain surgery, or in good health (not recorded which). Each CDR3 is given without its conserved first and last residue.

v_call	cdr3_aa
TRBV18	ASSPQGQGGTEAF
TRBV20-1	SAPKSGTPGRGTEAF
TRBV6-1	ASSSLGESSAEQY
TRBV5-4	ASSQGLAGPNEQF
TRBV20-1	SARNDRASYEQY
TRBV10-3	ATSTGLAGGGSTDTQY
TRBV28	ASSPSGSSYEQY
TRBV4-3	ASSSMGPTDRVVGYEQY
TRBV6-2/TRBV6-3	ANQDQNTGELF
TRBV11-1	ASSLSRLAREQH
TRBV2	ASSREGQADTQY
TRBV2	ASSGGVNEQF
TRBV5-8	ASSLVPGRGNEQF
TRBV3-1	ASSHGGRTDTQY
TRBV4-1	ASSQDRGTDYQPQH
TRBV20-1	RARALARASSGSP
TRBV20-1	SAGWSHEQY
TRBV29-1	SVDPVSTNYGYT
TRBV18	ASSPSLAGSSYEQY
TRBV5-1	ASSLVVGSTDTQY
TRBV5-1	ASSLAGVGPDTQY
TRBV4-3	ASSQGQGYETQY
TRBV7-6	ASARSSYNSPLH
TRBV27	ASSLSTPGLAGVSSYNEQF
TRBV7-8	ASSLLAGGYQETQY
TRBV20-1	SANERGPSYNEQF
TRBV5-1	ASSSSGTSSYEQY
TRBV19	ASRDSYEQY
TRBV12-3/TRBV12-4	ASSRDRGSTDTQY
TRBV12-3/TRBV12-4	ASSSQGLSNQPQH
TRBV6-1	ASSRGSFTDTQY
TRBV19	ASSISWDRDYEQY
TRBV2	ASSERQGFYTEAF
TRBV6-1	ASSDGTDTQY
TRBV5-1	ASSRGGLMAGANVLT
TRBV7-9	ASSSGGTGNTIY
TRBV6-1	ASRREGGGIYEQY
TRBV19	ASSIPGSGSYNEQF
TRBV4-1	ASSQGPIKNSPLH
TRBV20-1	SAREGGGETQY
TRBV4-2	ASSQSGLAGVADTQY